This T cell receptor (beta chain) derives from a study of vaccination effects on CD4 cells after COVID-19. Overall study: Wells containing 1.5 million to 2.5 million PBMC each were cultured with 10 IU/ml IL-2 and 8 to 10 ug/ml peptides.

Only in-frame clones appear in the TCRdb table, and some are missing; sequencing was by immunoSEQ multiplex PCR. The table lists approximately 61,000 clones, around four fifths of them singletons. General observations from the study: Only a single clone (1 of 255 vaccine-induced clones in healthy vaccinees) cross-reacted with common cold coronaviruses. Marked clonal contraction was seen late after vaccination (in both infection- and vaccine-induced clones).

Germline CDR1 is MNHNY and CDR2 is SVGAGI (reference sequence). The CDR3 sequence is 13 residues long. J gave up 2 bases and V 9 bases, and 4 bases lay outside the gene matches. This clone was seen a handful of times. What it binds is not known. Investigators separated out CD4+ T cells once less than 11 days of culture had passed. Either the mRNA-1273 or the BNT162b2 vaccine was given to participants as two doses. At days 3 and 7, half of the medium was exchanged for IL-2 medium. The sample in question was CD4+ T cells from PBMCs cultured without peptide, obtained after COVID-19 vaccination. The chain couples TRBV6-6 to TRBJ1-2; 9 bases are a match to TRBD1. This receptor was identified in a human donor who received a COVID-19 vaccine. The CDR3 coding sequence is TGTGCCAGTACAGGGGGCGCAAACTATGGCTACACCTTC. Translated, it gives CASTGGANYGYTF.